This is a list of T cell receptor beta chains from one sample in a study of blood T cell repertoires in COVID-19. The data were produced by immunoSEQ multiplex PCR, yet TCRdb's version contains in-frame clones alone and is incomplete. Among 150,000 to 170,000 clones, approximately 80% were seen once, and the ten largest hold 9% to 14%. Specimen: peripheral blood. These receptors all come from a woman aged 55-69 years with COVID-19, enrolled during active disease. CDR3s include the opening cysteine and the closing phenylalanine or tryptophan. D genes are given only for firm matches. Clone size is given for some rows only: seen once, a few or many times, or a class if the clone is expanded.

D: TRBD2
V: TRBV3-1/TRBV3-2
J: TRBJ2-5
size: -
CDR3: CASSQRGLAGGETQYF
DNA: TGTGCCAGCAGCCAAAGGGGACTAGCGGGAGGGGAGACCCAGTACTTC

D: TRBD2
V: TRBV13
J: TRBJ2-2
size: -
CDR3: CASSFGTSGTGELFF
DNA: TGTGCCAGCAGCTTTGGGACTAGCGGCACCGGGGAGCTGTTTTTT

D: -
V: TRBV6-5
J: TRBJ1-3
size: -
CDR3: CASRSGTMAIYF
DNA: TGTGCCAGCAGAAGCGGGACAATGGCCATATATTTT

D: TRBD1
V: TRBV6-6
J: TRBJ2-1
size: -
CDR3: CASIDRGLNNEQFF
DNA: TGTGCCAGCATCGACAGGGGTCTAAACAATGAGCAGTTCTTC

D: -
V: TRBV3-1/TRBV3-2
J: TRBJ2-2
size: once
CDR3: CASRAPGNTGELFF
DNA: TGTGCCAGCAGGGCTCCGGGGAACACCGGGGAGCTGTTTTTT

D: -
V: TRBV3-1/TRBV3-2
J: TRBJ1-6
size: once
CDR3: CASSQGQYNSPLHF
DNA: TGTGCCAGCAGCCAAGGACAGTATAATTCACCCCTCCACTTT

D: -
V: TRBV14
J: TRBJ1-5
size: -
CDR3: CASSQPPQPQHF
DNA: TGTGCCAGCAGCCAACCTCCCCAGCCCCAGCATTTT

D: TRBD2
V: TRBV11-2
J: TRBJ2-7
size: -
CDR3: CASSLLIAGMAYEQYF
DNA: TGTGCCAGCAGCTTATTGATAGCGGGGATGGCGTACGAGCAGTACTTC

D: TRBD1
V: TRBV19
J: TRBJ1-5
size: -
CDR3: CASWDREYSNQPQHF
DNA: TGTGCCAGTTGGGACAGGGAGTATAGCAATCAGCCCCAGCATTTT

D: TRBD1
V: TRBV29-1
J: TRBJ1-1
size: -
CDR3: CSVGQGRPEAFF
DNA: TGCAGCGTAGGACAGGGCCGACCTGAAGCTTTCTTT

D: TRBD2
V: TRBV7-9
J: TRBJ2-7
size: -
CDR3: CASRAGGLSYEQYF
DNA: TGTGCCAGCAGAGCTGGGGGACTATCCTACGAGCAGTACTTC

D: -
V: TRBV9
J: TRBJ1-5
size: -
CDR3: CASSVGDINQPQHF
DNA: TGTGCCAGCAGCGTAGGAGACATCAATCAGCCCCAGCATTTT

D: -
V: TRBV11-2
J: TRBJ2-7
size: once
CDR3: CASSSKTGTNSYEQYF
DNA: TGTGCCAGCAGCTCAAAGACCGGGACAAACTCCTACGAGCAGTACTTC

D: -
V: TRBV7-7
J: TRBJ1-1
size: few
CDR3: CASSLAADTEAFF
DNA: TGTGCTAGCAGCTTAGCGGCTGACACTGAAGCTTTCTTT

D: -
V: TRBV11-2
J: TRBJ1-6
size: once
CDR3: CASSLRTLNSPLHF
DNA: TGTGCCAGCAGCTTACGGACTCTAAATTCACCCCTCCACTTT

D: -
V: TRBV7-4
J: TRBJ1-1
size: once
CDR3: CASSPPHTEAFF
DNA: TGTGCCAGCAGCCCTCCCCACACTGAAGCTTTCTTT

D: -
V: TRBV3-1/TRBV3-2
J: TRBJ2-2
size: -
CDR3: CASSHGGELFF
DNA: TGTGCCAGCAGCCACGGCGGGGAGCTGTTTTTT

D: -
V: TRBV18
J: TRBJ1-6
size: -
CDR3: CASSPGRVSPLHF
DNA: TGTGCCAGCTCACCGGGCAGGGTTTCACCCCTCCACTTT

D: -
V: TRBV19
J: TRBJ1-5
size: -
CDR3: CASSFGGPGSNQPQHF
DNA: TGTGCCAGTAGCTTTGGAGGGCCGGGTAGCAATCAGCCCCAGCATTTT

D: TRBD1
V: TRBV7-8
J: TRBJ2-7
size: once
CDR3: CASRPGTVNYEQYF
DNA: TGTGCCAGCAGGCCCGGGACAGTGAACTACGAGCAGTACTTC

D: -
V: TRBV7-9
J: TRBJ1-4
size: -
CDR3: CASSSDRIKLFF
DNA: TGTGCCAGCAGTTCCGACAGGATAAAACTGTTTTTT

D: -
V: TRBV5-1
J: TRBJ1-4
size: -
CDR3: CASRTGMGITNEKLFF
DNA: TGCGCCAGCAGGACAGGCATGGGGATAACTAATGAAAAACTGTTTTTT

D: TRBD1
V: TRBV29-1
J: TRBJ2-1
size: -
CDR3: CSPGTGKRDEQFF
DNA: TGCAGCCCCGGGACAGGGAAAAGGGATGAGCAGTTCTTC

D: -
V: TRBV9
J: TRBJ1-1
size: -
CDR3: CASSVDRGFTEAFF
DNA: TGTGCCAGCAGCGTAGATAGAGGCTTTACTGAAGCTTTCTTT

D: TRBD1
V: TRBV2
J: TRBJ1-2
size: -
CDR3: CASSTNWDREGYGYTF
DNA: TGTGCCAGCAGTACTAATTGGGACAGGGAGGGATATGGCTACACCTTC

D: TRBD1
V: TRBV5-8
J: TRBJ2-3
size: -
CDR3: CASSLVADRGADTQYF
DNA: TGTGCCAGCAGCTTGGTGGCGGACAGGGGTGCTGATACGCAGTATTTT

D: TRBD1
V: TRBV5-1
J: TRBJ1-5
size: -
CDR3: CASSVEGASNQPQHF
DNA: TGCGCCAGCAGCGTAGAGGGGGCTAGCAATCAGCCCCAGCATTTT

D: TRBD1
V: TRBV5-1
J: TRBJ1-2
size: once
CDR3: CASSLAGQGLYGYTF
DNA: TGCGCCAGCAGCTTGGCAGGACAGGGGCTCTATGGCTACACCTTC

D: TRBD1
V: TRBV20-1
J: TRBJ1-1
size: -
CDR3: CSASDRGTFNTEAFF
DNA: TGCAGTGCTAGTGACAGGGGGACCTTCAACACTGAAGCTTTCTTT

D: -
V: TRBV10-1
J: TRBJ1-6
size: -
CDR3: CASKSTLHF
DNA: TGCGCCAGCAAATCCACCCTCCACTTT

D: -
V: TRBV7-3
J: TRBJ2-1
size: -
CDR3: CASSLTGGLGNEQFF
DNA: TGTGCCAGCAGCTTAACCGGGGGGCTTGGCAATGAGCAGTTCTTC

D: -
V: TRBV5-8
J: TRBJ1-2
size: -
CDR3: CASSFLENYTF
DNA: TGTGCCAGCAGCTTCCTAGAAAACTACACCTTC

D: -
V: TRBV14
J: TRBJ1-4
size: -
CDR3: CASSQARGTNEKLFF
DNA: TGTGCCAGCAGCCAGGCTCGGGGAACTAATGAAAAACTGTTTTTT

D: TRBD1
V: TRBV6-5
J: TRBJ2-3
size: -
CDR3: CASSTDRGPDTQYF
DNA: TGTGCCAGCAGCACCGACAGGGGGCCAGATACGCAGTATTTT

D: TRBD1
V: TRBV6-5
J: TRBJ1-2
size: once
CDR3: CASRSRTGGDYGYTF
DNA: TGTGCCAGTAGATCCCGGACAGGAGGGGACTATGGCTACACCTTC

D: TRBD2
V: TRBV5-5
J: TRBJ2-7
size: -
CDR3: CASIEREGRGEQYF
DNA: TGTGCCAGCATCGAGCGGGAGGGCCGTGGGGAGCAGTACTTC

D: -
V: TRBV27
J: TRBJ1-5
size: -
CDR3: CASSSRGGYQPQHF
DNA: TGTGCCAGCAGTTCGCGGGGGGGGTATCAGCCCCAGCATTTT

D: TRBD2
V: TRBV6-5
J: TRBJ2-5
size: -
CDR3: CASSPPGGGRKTQYF
DNA: TGTGCCAGCAGTCCCCCGGGAGGGGGGAGGAAGACCCAGTACTTC

D: -
V: TRBV21-1
J: TRBJ2-4
size: -
CDR3: CASSREGIRDRDPTNIQYF
DNA: TGTGCCAGCAGCAGGGAAGGTATCCGGGACAGGGATCCAACAAACATTCAGTACTTC

D: -
V: TRBV19
J: TRBJ1-1
size: -
CDR3: CASGRGGWNTEAFF
DNA: TGTGCCAGTGGTAGGGGGGGCTGGAACACTGAAGCTTTCTTT

D: TRBD1
V: TRBV7-2
J: TRBJ2-7
size: -
CDR3: CASSPRRPTGQHYEQYF
DNA: TGTGCCAGCAGCCCCAGACGCCCTACGGGACAGCACTACGAGCAGTACTTC

D: TRBD1
V: TRBV7-2
J: TRBJ2-4
size: -
CDR3: CASSVDRGRENIQYF
DNA: TGTGCCAGCAGCGTGGACAGGGGGCGCGAAAACATTCAGTACTTC

D: -
V: TRBV3-1/TRBV3-2
J: TRBJ1-6
size: -
CDR3: CASSQGIGNSPLHF
DNA: TGTGCCAGCAGCCAAGGTATCGGTAATTCACCCCTCCACTTT

D: -
V: TRBV5-5
J: TRBJ2-2
size: -
CDR3: CASSLVGQNTGELFF
DNA: TGTGCCAGCAGCTTGGTGGGACAGAACACCGGGGAGCTGTTTTTT